The clone carrying this T cell receptor (beta chain) was picked up one time. What it recognizes is unknown. Healthy bone marrow donors formed the donor group. The sample comes from a study of cytomegalovirus exposure and HLA in healthy donors. Study results and limitations: Most TCR sequences showed up rarely, but some public TCRs showed up in many donors.

This CDR3 comprises 14 residues. The germline gives CDR1 SGHRS, CDR2 YFSETQ. Trimming took off 5 bases at V and 2 bases at J, with 14 bases between the two ends. Both 60 Vbeta primers and 13 Jbeta primers went into the PCR. The data were produced by immunoSEQ multiplex PCR, yet TCRdb's version contains in-frame clones alone and is incomplete. This sample has hundreds of thousands of clones, with 77% found just once. The chain has TRBV5-1 and TRBJ2-7, with D possibly matching TRBD1 (5 bases). The source is a woman aged 60-75 years in good health and CMV-seropositive. The sequenced sample was PBMCs. CDR3 sequence (DNA): TGCGCCAGCAGTGGTACAGGCCGAACCTACGAGCAGTACTTC. Protein sequence: CASSGTGRTYEQYF.